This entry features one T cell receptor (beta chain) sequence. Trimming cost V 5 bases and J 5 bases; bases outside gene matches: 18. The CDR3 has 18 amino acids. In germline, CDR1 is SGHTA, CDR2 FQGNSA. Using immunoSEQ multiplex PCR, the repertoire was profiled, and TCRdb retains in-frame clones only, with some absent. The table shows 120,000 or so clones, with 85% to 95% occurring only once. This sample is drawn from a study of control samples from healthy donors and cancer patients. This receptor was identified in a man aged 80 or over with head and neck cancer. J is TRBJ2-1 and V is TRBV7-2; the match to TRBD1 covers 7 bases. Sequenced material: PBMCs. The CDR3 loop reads CASSANAGTARWDNEQFF. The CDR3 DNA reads TGTGCCAGCAGCGCCAACGCCGGGACAGCCAGATGGGACAATGAGCAGTTCTTC. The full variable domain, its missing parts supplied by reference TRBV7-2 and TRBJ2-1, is GAGVSQSPSNKVTEKGKDVELRCDPISGHTALYWYRQSLGQGLEFLIYFQGNSAPDKSGLPSDRFSAERTGGSVSTLTIQRTQQEDSAVYLCASSANAGTARWDNEQFFGPGTRLTVL.